This TCR beta chain was sequenced in a study of primary melanoma T cells and metastatic recurrence. Findings and caveats of the study: Reportedly, T-cell fraction predicted progression-free survival beyond thickness, ulceration, mitoses, age.

Concerning this clone: Its antigen is unidentified.

The method was immunoSEQ multiplex PCR; TCRdb's version includes in-frame clones alone and lacks a portion of them. The sample holds 650 to 850 clones; roughly 85% are singletons and the top ten take roughly 18%. This CDR3 region has 13 residues. Per germline, CDR1 WSHSY and CDR2 SAAADI. Trimming pared 4 bases from V and 5 bases from J, leaving 11 bases between. This TCR came from a human donor with melanoma. The sequencing sample was made of melanoma tumor tissue. The rearrangement links TRBV10-2 to TRBJ1-1; tentatively, D is TRBD1 (5 bases). The CDR3 loop reads CASSVSRTTEAFF. The DNA of the CDR3 is TGCGCCAGCAGTGTTTCGAGGACAACTGAAGCTTTCTTT.